The clone carrying this T cell receptor beta chain has just a few counts. Antigen: not known. The CDR3 covers 15 residues. Per the germline V gene, CDR1 is SGHVS and CDR2 is FQNEAQ. V was clipped by 1 base and J by 9 bases, with 13 bases between them. This entry comes from a study of beta chain features in type 1 diabetes. General study points: Patients with type 1 diabetes carried fewer insertions and had more deletions at their VDJ junctions. PCR may have favored shorter templates equally in patients and controls.

What was sequenced were expressed TCRB transcripts, since all of the isolated RNA had been reverse transcribed. Data came from immunoSEQ multiplex PCR; TCRdb stores just in-frame clones and leaves some out. The sample contains 200,000 to 250,000 clones, over 8.5% of which appear only once. The chain carries TRBV7-8 and TRBJ1-6; tentatively, D is TRBD1 (5 bases). The receptor was isolated from a woman younger than 30 in good health. The specimen was naive CD4+ T cells from blood. CDR3 bases: TGTGCCAGCAGCTTAGAGCGCCTGGGGGGTTCACCCCTCCACTTT. Translated, it gives CASSLERLGGSPLHF.